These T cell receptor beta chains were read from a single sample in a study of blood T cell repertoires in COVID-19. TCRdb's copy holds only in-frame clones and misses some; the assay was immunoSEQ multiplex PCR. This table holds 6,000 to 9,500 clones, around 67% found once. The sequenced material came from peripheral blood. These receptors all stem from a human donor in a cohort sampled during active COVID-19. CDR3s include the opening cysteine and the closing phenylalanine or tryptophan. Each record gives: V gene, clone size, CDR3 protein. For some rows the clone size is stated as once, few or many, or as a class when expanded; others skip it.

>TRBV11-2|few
CASSLEAGMDTEAFF
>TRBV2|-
CASSTNWDIPGYGYTF
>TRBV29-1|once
CSVQGRDGSPLHF
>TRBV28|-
CASSPGTVRDGGYTF
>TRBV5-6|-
CASSRSGRGYDSPLHF
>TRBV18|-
CASSPRLEDYEQYF
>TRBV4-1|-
CASSQSFRASPGNEQFF
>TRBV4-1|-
CASSQIGLAEILAKNIQYF
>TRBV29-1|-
CSVSGTTDTQYF
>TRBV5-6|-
CASSLGGGTHQPQHF
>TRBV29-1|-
CSVDGAGNTEAFF
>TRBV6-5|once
CASSRTGGNSPLHF
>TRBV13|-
CASSFEWAQDTQYF
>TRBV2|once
CASSEDSTGAWDEQFF
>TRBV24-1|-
CATSDLSGDETQYF
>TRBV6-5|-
CASSRSGRAYEQYF
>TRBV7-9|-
CASSQRYEQYF
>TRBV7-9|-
CASSPGHQYEKLFF
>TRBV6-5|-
CASSLNGQGAYGYTF
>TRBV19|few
CASRSSGTSHEQFF
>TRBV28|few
CASSLRDSYNEQFF
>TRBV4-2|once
CASSQDWRGLVSGYTF
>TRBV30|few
CAWRVAGRGYTF
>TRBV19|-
CASRGGRTEAFF
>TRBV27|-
CASSFGTANEQFF
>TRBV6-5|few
CASSNLDRGDYEQYF
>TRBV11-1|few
CASSPWGDSSSGYTF
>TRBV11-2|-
CASSFGRSYGYTF
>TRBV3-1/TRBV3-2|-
CASSSTVMGYGYTF
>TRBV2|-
CASSVALAGVENEQFF
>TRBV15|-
CATSPRDREGDTQYF
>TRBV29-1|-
CSVVGVRLAGGLGTGELFF
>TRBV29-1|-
CSVGQIGEQYF
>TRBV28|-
CASSPMGLGTDRVRDTEAFF
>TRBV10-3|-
CAIANRAQVNSPLHF
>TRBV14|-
CASSLGRIISGANVLTF
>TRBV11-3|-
CASSLDEEAGEKGEQYF
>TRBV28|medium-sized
CASSLNEGAGEKLFF
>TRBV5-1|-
CASSLTRYRGKNEKLFF
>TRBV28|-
CASSLFLGLAGERTGINYGYTF
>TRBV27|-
CASSLSKQGSNEQFF
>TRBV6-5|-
CASSYNGGADGYTF
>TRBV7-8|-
CASSLLASGRILNEQFF
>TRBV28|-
CASSLRDTDTDTQYF
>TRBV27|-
CASRRTRLSSYNSPLHF
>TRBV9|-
CASSAETDRPAEQYF
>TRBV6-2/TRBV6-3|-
CASSYENANTEAFF
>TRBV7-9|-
CASSPTSGKTGELFF
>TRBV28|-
CASSIAGEETQYF
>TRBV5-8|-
CASSARPGSNQPQHF
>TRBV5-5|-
CASSLYRGANTIYF
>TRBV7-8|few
CASSLLRDSNYEQYF
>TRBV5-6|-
CASSLWDKPQLQETQYF